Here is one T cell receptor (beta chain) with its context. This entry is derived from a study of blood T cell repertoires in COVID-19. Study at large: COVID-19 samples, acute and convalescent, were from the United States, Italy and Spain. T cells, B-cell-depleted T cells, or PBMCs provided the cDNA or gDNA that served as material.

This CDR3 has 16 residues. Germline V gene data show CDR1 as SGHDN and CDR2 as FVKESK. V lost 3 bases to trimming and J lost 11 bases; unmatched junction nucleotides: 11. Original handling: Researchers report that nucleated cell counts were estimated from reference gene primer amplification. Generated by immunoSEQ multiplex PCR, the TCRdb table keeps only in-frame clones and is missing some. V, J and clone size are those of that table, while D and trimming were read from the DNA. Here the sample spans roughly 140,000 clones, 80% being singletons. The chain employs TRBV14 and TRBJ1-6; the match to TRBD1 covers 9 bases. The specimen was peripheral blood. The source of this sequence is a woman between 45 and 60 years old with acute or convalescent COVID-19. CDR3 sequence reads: CASSQGFTGGLAPLHF. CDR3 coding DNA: TGTGCCAGCAGCCAGGGGTTCACAGGGGGCTTGGCACCCCTCCACTTT.